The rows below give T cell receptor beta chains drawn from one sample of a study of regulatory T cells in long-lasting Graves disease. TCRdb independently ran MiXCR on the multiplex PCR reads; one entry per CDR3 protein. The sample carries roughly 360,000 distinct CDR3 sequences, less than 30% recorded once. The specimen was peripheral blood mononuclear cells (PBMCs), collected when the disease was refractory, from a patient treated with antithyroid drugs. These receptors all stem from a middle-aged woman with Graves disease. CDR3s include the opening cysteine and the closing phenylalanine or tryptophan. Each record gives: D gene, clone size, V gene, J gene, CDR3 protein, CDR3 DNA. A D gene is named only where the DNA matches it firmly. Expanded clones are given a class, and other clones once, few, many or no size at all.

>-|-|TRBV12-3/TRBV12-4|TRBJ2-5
CASSFGVGETQYF
TGTGCCAGCAGTTTTGGAGTGGGAGAGACCCAGTACTTC
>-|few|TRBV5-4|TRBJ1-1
CASSRDIEAFF
TGTGCCAGCAGCCGCGACATAGAAGCTTTCTTT
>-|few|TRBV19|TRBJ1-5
CATVEGGQPQHF
TGTGCCACCGTCGAAGGGGGGCAGCCCCAGCATTTT
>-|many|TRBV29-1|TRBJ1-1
CSVRALNTEAFF
TGCAGCGTCCGGGCCTTGAACACTGAAGCTTTCTTT
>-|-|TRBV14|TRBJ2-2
CASSQAGRSRTGELFF
TGTGCCAGCAGCCAAGCGGGCCGAAGCAGGACCGGGGAGCTGTTTTTT
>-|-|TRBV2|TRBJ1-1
CASSEPQRGTEAFF
TGTGCCAGCAGTGAACCCCAAAGGGGGACTGAAGCTTTCTTT
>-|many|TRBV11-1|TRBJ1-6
CASSLRWRGAPLHF
TGTGCCAGCAGCTTACGGTGGCGGGGAGCACCCCTCCACTTT
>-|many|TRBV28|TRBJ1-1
CASRETEAFF
TGTGCCAGCCGTGAGACTGAAGCTTTCTTT
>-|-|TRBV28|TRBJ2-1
CASSVTRISYNEQFF
TGTGCCAGCTCAGTTACTAGGATTTCCTACAATGAGCAGTTCTTC
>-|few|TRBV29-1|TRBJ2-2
CSVPGQNTGELFF
TGCAGCGTTCCGGGACAGAACACCGGGGAGCTGTTTTTT
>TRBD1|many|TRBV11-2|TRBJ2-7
CASRPRGWGTGSHHEQYF
TGTGCCAGCAGACCCCGGGGATGGGGGACAGGGTCGCACCACGAGCAGTACTTC
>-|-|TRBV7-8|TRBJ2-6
CASSLAGTLSGANVLTF
TGTGCCAGCAGCTTAGCAGGGACTCTCTCTGGGGCCAACGTCCTGACTTTC
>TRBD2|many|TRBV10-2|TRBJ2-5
CASRGGLAGQETQYF
TGCGCCAGCAGAGGGGGGCTAGCGGGACAAGAGACCCAGTACTTC
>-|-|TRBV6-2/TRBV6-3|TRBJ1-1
CASSYEGEAEAFF
TGTGCCAGCAGTTACGAGGGTGAGGCTGAAGCTTTCTTT
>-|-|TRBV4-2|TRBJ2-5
CASSQDRRETQYF
TGTGCCAGCAGCCAAGACCGCAGGGAGACCCAGTACTTC
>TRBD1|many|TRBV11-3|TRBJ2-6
CASSPTRGTGGSGANVLTF
TGTGCCAGCAGCCCCACCCGCGGGACAGGGGGATCTGGGGCCAACGTCCTGACTTTC
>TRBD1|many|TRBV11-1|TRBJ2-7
CASSRDRRYEQYF
TGTGCCAGCAGCCGGGACAGGCGGTACGAGCAGTACTTC
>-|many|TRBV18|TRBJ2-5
CASSPSSIETQYF
TGTGCCAGCTCACCTTCGTCCATTGAGACCCAGTACTTC
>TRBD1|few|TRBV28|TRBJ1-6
CASSTTYYRDSFNSPLHF
TGTGCCAGCAGCACAACCTACTACCGGGACAGCTTTAATTCACCCCTCCACTTT
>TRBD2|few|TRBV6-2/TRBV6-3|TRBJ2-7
CASSYSSGRWSEQYF
TGTGCCAGCAGTTACTCTAGCGGGAGGTGGAGCGAGCAGTACTTC
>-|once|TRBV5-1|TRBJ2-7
CASSLVETGASYEQYF
TGCGCCAGCAGCTTGGTTGAGACAGGAGCTTCCTACGAGCAGTACTTC
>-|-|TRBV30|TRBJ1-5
CAWSVSLFGEEPQHF
TGTGCCTGGAGTGTGTCACTCTTCGGTGAGGAGCCCCAGCATTTT